This is a list of T cell receptor beta chains from one sample in a study of cytomegalovirus exposure and HLA in healthy donors. The table came from immunoSEQ multiplex PCR; TCRdb's copy has only in-frame clones and leaves some out. The repertoire holds 120,000 or so clones, around 88% seen once, with 1.5% to 2% in the top ten. The sequencing sample was made of PBMCs. The receptor set was obtained from a man between 18 and 35 years old in good health and CMV-seronegative. Each CDR3 is given without its conserved first and last residue. The order of the fields is V gene, J gene, CDR3 protein.

v_call: TRBV6-1
j_call: TRBJ2-3
cdr3_aa: ASSPRQADTQY

v_call: TRBV10-1
j_call: TRBJ2-3
cdr3_aa: ASSESGGTDTQY

v_call: TRBV28
j_call: TRBJ1-2
cdr3_aa: ASSPADRVVFNGYT

v_call: TRBV6-1
j_call: TRBJ2-5
cdr3_aa: ASSEAKYVTGEETQY

v_call: TRBV2
j_call: TRBJ2-6
cdr3_aa: ASRIFVSGANVLT

v_call: TRBV5-6
j_call: TRBJ2-3
cdr3_aa: ASSFPGSTDTQY

v_call: TRBV4-3
j_call: TRBJ1-2
cdr3_aa: ASSQEEVAGYGYT

v_call: TRBV2
j_call: TRBJ2-1
cdr3_aa: ARTRPQRGEQF

v_call: TRBV15
j_call: TRBJ1-4
cdr3_aa: ATSRFGQKNEKLF

v_call: TRBV27
j_call: TRBJ1-3
cdr3_aa: ASRAGSLSSGNTIY

v_call: TRBV28
j_call: TRBJ1-2
cdr3_aa: ASSFRRAGGNYGYT

v_call: TRBV5-6
j_call: TRBJ2-5
cdr3_aa: ASSPGQAIQETQY

v_call: TRBV28
j_call: TRBJ2-5
cdr3_aa: ASSFVVGRAETQY

v_call: TRBV25-1
j_call: TRBJ1-4
cdr3_aa: ASSERREAEKLF

v_call: TRBV2
j_call: TRBJ2-3
cdr3_aa: ASSELEYTDTQY

v_call: TRBV28
j_call: TRBJ2-1
cdr3_aa: ASSLGFNEQF

v_call: TRBV6-4
j_call: TRBJ2-1
cdr3_aa: ASRVSGTSTDNEQF

v_call: TRBV7-8
j_call: TRBJ1-3
cdr3_aa: ASRSSGNTIY

v_call: TRBV11-2
j_call: TRBJ1-5
cdr3_aa: ASSSLVGDRGPSNQPQH

v_call: TRBV6-1
j_call: TRBJ1-5
cdr3_aa: ASSTIANSNQPQH

v_call: TRBV29-1
j_call: TRBJ1-2
cdr3_aa: SVDELNYGYT

v_call: TRBV18
j_call: TRBJ2-1
cdr3_aa: ASSPPEGSYNEQF

v_call: TRBV2
j_call: TRBJ1-2
cdr3_aa: ASSEDTTGTNYGYT

v_call: TRBV4-1
j_call: TRBJ2-7
cdr3_aa: ASSQEGLSSYEQY

v_call: TRBV19
j_call: TRBJ1-4
cdr3_aa: ASSIGPGAEKLF

v_call: TRBV5-6
j_call: TRBJ2-3
cdr3_aa: ASSSGTGRADTQY

v_call: TRBV5-1
j_call: TRBJ2-1
cdr3_aa: ASSIRRDRGYNEQF

v_call: TRBV28
j_call: TRBJ2-1
cdr3_aa: ASSLLRRLAGGYNEQF

v_call: TRBV6-5
j_call: TRBJ1-4
cdr3_aa: ASSALGGYNEKLF

v_call: TRBV5-1
j_call: TRBJ1-5
cdr3_aa: ASSLDPGGGQPQH

v_call: TRBV7-9
j_call: TRBJ1-5
cdr3_aa: ASSLGQGGLQPQH

v_call: TRBV5-1
j_call: TRBJ2-2
cdr3_aa: ASSRGVGNTGELF

v_call: TRBV28
j_call: TRBJ1-1
cdr3_aa: ASQRLGGRNTEAF

v_call: TRBV4-3
j_call: TRBJ2-7
cdr3_aa: ASSQGSGTYEQY

v_call: TRBV6-1
j_call: TRBJ2-1
cdr3_aa: ASSEPDLRGNEQF

v_call: TRBV27
j_call: TRBJ2-5
cdr3_aa: ASSSHGGGTQY

v_call: TRBV5-1
j_call: TRBJ2-1
cdr3_aa: ASSLAGVREQF

v_call: TRBV30
j_call: TRBJ1-2
cdr3_aa: AWSVQANYGYT

v_call: TRBV5-6
j_call: TRBJ1-4
cdr3_aa: ASGWTGGKLF

v_call: TRBV25-1
j_call: TRBJ1-6
cdr3_aa: ASSQHRGVGGSPLH

v_call: TRBV5-4
j_call: TRBJ1-4
cdr3_aa: ASSLGQRNEKLF

v_call: TRBV5-1
j_call: TRBJ2-7
cdr3_aa: ASTRDYQYEQY

v_call: TRBV7-9
j_call: TRBJ1-2
cdr3_aa: ASSGRDRGNYGYT

v_call: TRBV6-1
j_call: TRBJ1-1
cdr3_aa: ASSERGGLNTEAF

v_call: TRBV5-4
j_call: TRBJ2-1
cdr3_aa: ASSPTGGASSYNEQF

v_call: TRBV7-6
j_call: TRBJ2-5
cdr3_aa: ASSAEETQY

v_call: TRBV7-2
j_call: TRBJ2-7
cdr3_aa: ASSLGQGIIYEQY

v_call: TRBV27
j_call: TRBJ1-2
cdr3_aa: ASSAQGVSNYGYT

v_call: TRBV18
j_call: TRBJ2-3
cdr3_aa: ASSPPIPDTQY

v_call: TRBV12-5
j_call: TRBJ2-1
cdr3_aa: ASGLVLAGSIYEQF

v_call: TRBV27
j_call: TRBJ2-1
cdr3_aa: ASSFQGDEQF

v_call: TRBV5-1
j_call: TRBJ2-3
cdr3_aa: ASNWDTRDTQY

v_call: TRBV4-3
j_call: TRBJ1-1
cdr3_aa: ASSQDQRGNTEAF

v_call: TRBV5-6
j_call: TRBJ2-2
cdr3_aa: ASGRVLAGLNTGELF